These 29 T cell receptor beta chains were all obtained from the same sample, sequenced in a study of blood T cell repertoires in COVID-19. Data came from immunoSEQ multiplex PCR; TCRdb stores just in-frame clones and leaves some out. The sample lists fewer than 250,000 clones; roughly 86% were seen once. Material: peripheral blood. Receptors originate from a woman in her fifties or sixties who had recovered from COVID-19.

This clone was seen a single time. The rearrangement uses TRBV6-2 or TRBV6-3 and TRBJ2-7; the match to TRBD1 covers 8 bases. V shed 2 bases, J shed 2 bases, and the junction held 17 bases outside the gene matches. The CDR3 consists of 19 residues. Germline values: CDR1 MNHEY, CDR2 SVGEGT. The CDR3 DNA is TGTGCCAGCAGTTACGGGGTCAATCTCCGACAGGGGACAACCTACGAGCAGTACTTC. Its protein is CASSYGVNLRQGTTYEQYF.

In its sample, this clone was seen once. The DNA for the CDR3 is TGTGCCAGCAGCCCTGGGGGAGGAGGGCGAGAGACCCAGTACTTC. It yields the protein CASSPGGGGRETQYF. This sequence joins TRBV11-3 and TRBJ2-5; TRBD2 is a possible D gene (6 bases). With 5 bases removed from V and 4 bases from J, the gap between germline ends came to 17 bases. This CDR3 has 15 residues. From germline, CDR1 is SGHNT and CDR2 YENEEA.

This clone showed up just a few times. The chain employs TRBV2 and TRBJ2-5; 9 bases map to TRBD1. The V and J ends lost 3 bases and 5 bases, in that order; junction bases with no gene match: 1. The CDR3 loop spans 13 amino acids. The germline V gene has CDR1 SNHLY and CDR2 FYNNEI. CDR3 loop: CASSEGTGETQYF. CDR3 in DNA: TGTGCCAGCAGTGAGGGGACAGGGGAGACCCAGTACTTC. Together with reference TRBV2 and TRBJ2-5, the CDR3 gives the full variable domain: EPEVTQTPSHQVTQMGQEVILRCVPISNHLYFYWYRQILGQKVEFLVSFYNNEISEKSEIFDDQFSVERPDGSNFTLKIRSTKLEDSAMYFCASSEGTGETQYFGPGTRLLVL.

The CDR3 DNA is TGTGCCAGCAGCCTTATAAAAACGAGCTCCTACAATGAGCAGTTCTTC. Amino acids: CASSLIKTSSYNEQFF. V gene TRBV5-4 combines with J gene TRBJ2-1, with unresolved D. The CDR3 loop spans 16 amino acids. CDR1 and CDR2 (germline): SGHNT, YYREEE (reference sequence). Trimming removed 4 bases from V and 0 bases from J, with 14 bases in between.

The rearrangement uses TRBV4-2 and TRBJ1-1, with D possibly matching TRBD1 (5 bases). Germline assignment: CDR1 LGHNA and CDR2 YNFKEQ. The CDR3 has 19 residues. The V and J ends lost 4 bases and 0 bases respectively, with 24 bases between them. As DNA, the CDR3 is TGTGCCAGCAGCCGCCGCCTTCTCGGGGCGGGGGAAATGAACACTGAAGCTTTCTTT. Its translation: CASSRRLLGAGEMNTEAFF.

This sequence joins TRBV7-2 and TRBJ2-3, with unresolved D. Looked up from germline, CDR1 is SGHTA and CDR2 is FQGNSA. This CDR3 region has 14 residues. With 4 bases removed from V and 4 bases from J, the gap between germline ends came to 12 bases. CDR3 sequence reads: CASSSWSFPDTQYF. The CDR3 nucleotides are TGTGCCAGCAGCTCTTGGAGTTTTCCAGATACGCAGTATTTT.

V usage is TRBV5-1 and J usage is TRBJ2-1; 8 bases agree with TRBD2. V trimming: 4 bases; J trimming: 0 bases; junction bases outside the gene matches: 15. This CDR3 spans 19 amino acids. CDR1 and CDR2 from the germline V gene are SGHRS and YFSETQ. The CDR3 is CASSPLGGGTGGSYNEQFF. As DNA, the CDR3 is TGCGCCAGCAGCCCTCTGGGCGGGGGGACTGGCGGCTCCTACAATGAGCAGTTCTTC.

This rearrangement joins TRBV4-3 to TRBJ1-3; D is undetermined. CDR3 length equals 17 residues. Trimming removed 0 bases from V and 4 bases from J, with 16 bases in between. From germline, CDR1 is LGHNA and CDR2 YSLEER. The CDR3 here is CASSQEAGLRRGNTIYF. CDR3 DNA sequence: TGCGCCAGCAGCCAAGAGGCAGGCCTCAGGCGAGGAAACACCATATATTTT.

The chain joins TRBV29-1 to TRBJ1-5; 8 bases are a match to TRBD1. CDR1 SQVTM and CDR2 ANQGSEA come from the germline V gene. The CDR3 is made up of 13 amino acids. V was pared by 6 bases and J by 4 bases, with 5 bases of the junction left unmatched. This chain's CDR3 is CSVAQGANQPQHF. CDR3 nucleotide sequence: TGCAGCGTAGCGCAGGGGGCGAATCAGCCCCAGCATTTT.

In this sample, this clone turned up once. CDR3 bases: TGCGCCAGCAGCTGGCAACAGGGGAGGACCCCCTACGAGCAGTACTTC. This encodes CASSWQQGRTPYEQYF. The chain couples TRBV5-1 to TRBJ2-7; tentatively, D is TRBD1 (7 bases). Germline V CDR1 and CDR2: SGHRS, YFSETQ. The germline V and J ends were trimmed by 3 bases and 2 bases, with 18 bases remaining between them. The CDR3 spans 16 residues.

The chain combines TRBV20-1 with TRBJ2-3, with 7 bases matching TRBD1. This CDR3 region has 14 residues. The ends lost 3 bases at V and 0 bases at J; junction bases unmatched: 3. CDR1 is DFQATT and CDR2 is SNEGSKA in the germline V gene (reference sequence). The CDR3 region is CSASRDSSTDTQYF. In DNA form, the CDR3 reads TGCAGTGCTAGTCGGGACAGTAGCACAGATACGCAGTATTTT.

This clone was counted many times. The rearrangement links TRBV9 to TRBJ2-5; 7 bases fit TRBD1. The length of the CDR3 is 15 residues. Per the germline V gene, CDR1 is SGDLS and CDR2 is YYNGEE. Unmatched junction bases numbered 7, after V lost 0 bases and J lost 5 bases. The CDR3 coding sequence is TGTGCCAGCAGCGTAGGGGAAGGGGGCCCGGAGACCCAGTACTTC. Protein product: CASSVGEGGPETQYF.

V gene TRBV6-6 combines with J gene TRBJ1-5; TRBD1 is a possible D gene (5 bases). V lost 5 bases to trimming and J lost 0 bases, with 14 bases between them. Germline-derived CDR1 and CDR2 are MNHNY and SVGAGI (reference sequence). This CDR3 spans 16 amino acids. The CDR3 nucleotides read TGTGCCAGCAGTCCCCCCGTGGGGGGTAGCAATCAGCCCCAGCATTTT. This sequence encodes CASSPPVGGSNQPQHF.

This chain uses TRBV3-1 (or the pseudogene TRBV3-2) with TRBJ1-5, with TRBD1 matching 7 bases. Losses at the gene ends were 1 base for V and 5 bases for J; bases not matched to a gene: 2. CDR3 length: 14 amino acids. The V gene's germline CDR1 is LGHDT and CDR2 YNNKEL (reference sequence). The CDR3 region has the DNA TGTGCCAGCAGCCAAGGACAGGGCTATCAGCCCCAGCATTTT. As protein: CASSQGQGYQPQHF.

The chain uses TRBV9 and TRBJ2-1; 9 bases align to TRBD2. Germline lookup yields CDR1 SGDLS and CDR2 YYNGEE. The CDR3 runs 15 residues. After removal of 3 bases from V and 3 bases from J, the junction contained 4 bases not matched to a gene. The CDR3 reads CASSAAGGYYNEQFF. DNA of the CDR3: TGTGCCAGCAGCGCCGCGGGGGGGTACTACAATGAGCAGTTCTTC. The full variable domain, rest sourced from reference TRBV9 and TRBJ2-1, is DSGVTQTPKHLITATGQRVTLRCSPRSGDLSVYWYQQSLDQGLQFLIQYYNGEERAKGNILERFSAQQFPDLHSELNLSSLELGDSALYFCASSAAGGYYNEQFFGPGTRLTVL.

The chain links TRBV7-2 to TRBJ1-2, with TRBD1 matching over 7 bases. The CDR3 has 15 residues. Losses at the gene ends were 4 bases for V and 3 bases for J; bases not matched to a gene: 8. From germline, CDR1 is SGHTA and CDR2 FQGNSA. The CDR3 reads CASSSTGKTHYGYTF. CDR3 in DNA: TGTGCCAGCAGCTCGACAGGGAAGACTCACTATGGCTACACCTTC.

The chain uses TRBV3-1 (or the pseudogene TRBV3-2) and TRBJ2-3; 16 bases align to TRBD2. J was trimmed by 4 bases and V by 3 bases; bases with no gene match: 4. Germline CDR1 reads LGHDT; CDR2 reads YNNKEL (reference sequence). The CDR3 runs 17 residues. The CDR3 here is CASSQGLAGGLADTQYF. The DNA of the CDR3 is TGTGCCAGCAGCCAGGGACTAGCGGGGGGGCTAGCAGATACGCAGTATTTT.

The chain joins TRBV9 to TRBJ1-3, with 10 positions matching TRBD1. Germline lookup yields CDR1 SGDLS and CDR2 YYNGEE. V gave up 0 bases and J gave up 8 bases; unmatched junction bases: 5. This CDR3 has 15 residues. In nucleotides, the CDR3 is TGTGCCAGCAGCGTAGAGGGACAGGGGTGGGACACCATATATTTT. It translates to CASSVEGQGWDTIYF.

The CDR3 nucleotides read TGTGCCAGTAGTTTTTACCGGGACAGGGGCACTGAAGCTTTCTTT. As protein: CASSFYRDRGTEAFF. The genes are TRBV19 and TRBJ1-1; 10 positions agree with TRBD1. Losses at the gene ends were 5 bases for V and 4 bases for J; bases not matched to a gene: 7. CDR1 LNHDA and CDR2 SQIVND come from the germline V gene (reference sequence). This CDR3 is 15 amino acids long.

The V and J genes are TRBV29-1 and TRBJ2-7; TRBD1 might be the D (5 bases). V was cut by 4 bases and J by 0 bases, with 7 bases left in between. Germline V gene sequence: CDR1 SQVTM, CDR2 ANQGSEA. The CDR3 is 12 amino acids. Here the CDR3 reads CSVGTGSYEQYF. In DNA, the CDR3 is TGCAGCGTTGGAACAGGCTCCTACGAGCAGTACTTC.

This clone came up a few times. This rearrangement joins TRBV27 to TRBJ1-2, with D possibly being TRBD1 (6 bases). This CDR3 is 15 amino acids long. Per germline, CDR1 MNHEY and CDR2 SMNVEV (reference sequence). V lost 5 bases to trimming and J lost 7 bases, with 20 bases between them. As DNA, the CDR3 is TGTGCCAGCAGTCCGCGTCGTGGGAGGGGGGGTGGCTACACCTTC. Amino acids: CASSPRRGRGGGYTF.

The chain recombines TRBV19 with TRBJ1-6; 7 bases agree with TRBD1. The V gene's germline CDR1 is LNHDA and CDR2 SQIVND (reference sequence). The CDR3 is made up of 16 amino acids. V was pared by 4 bases and J by 4 bases, with 7 bases of the junction left unmatched. DNA for the CDR3: TGTGCCAGTAGTACACAGGGCAGGGGGTATAATTCACCCCTCCACTTT. The encoded protein is CASSTQGRGYNSPLHF.

V is TRBV24-1 and J is TRBJ1-2; D remains ambiguous. V dropped 6 bases and J dropped 3 bases, with 7 bases sitting between them. CDR3 size: 12 residues. CDR1 KGHDR and CDR2 SFDVKD come from the germline V gene. Written as DNA, the CDR3 is TGTGCCACCAGTACAGAGTACTATGGCTACACCTTC. It is translated as CATSTEYYGYTF.

The chain employs TRBV28 and TRBJ2-7, with a tentative D call TRBD1 (6 bases). In germline, CDR1 is MDHEN, CDR2 SYDVKM. This CDR3 is 13 amino acids long. V lost 6 bases to trimming and J lost 1 base, with 10 bases between them. The CDR3 bases are TGTGCCAGCAGCCCCGGACAGTCCTACGAGCAGTACTTC. Its protein product is CASSPGQSYEQYF.

The V and J genes are TRBV6-5 and TRBJ2-7, with D possibly TRBD2 on 6 matching bases. This CDR3 spans 14 amino acids. Germline V CDR1 and CDR2: MNHEY, SVGAGI. The CDR3: CATFGGGRAYEQYF. As DNA, the CDR3 is TGTGCGACCTTCGGTGGGGGGAGAGCCTACGAGCAGTACTTC.

The chain joins TRBV11-1 to TRBJ2-7, with 10 bases identical to TRBD1. This CDR3 is 16 amino acids long. V gave up 4 bases and J gave up 0 bases; unmatched junction bases: 6. CDR1 is SGHAT, CDR2 FQDESV, per germline (reference sequence). CDR3 region: CASSSDRTGGSYEQYF. CDR3 DNA: TGTGCCAGCAGCTCAGACAGGACAGGGGGCTCCTACGAGCAGTACTTC.

On this clone: One end of the junction fails to match germline, which may point to a read error. The chain employs TRBV4-1 and TRBJ2-7; possible D gene TRBD1, 5 bases. Germline-derived CDR1 and CDR2 are MGHRA and YSYEKL. CDR3 length equals 14 residues. The CDR3 sequence is CASRERTGSYEQCF. The DNA for the CDR3 is TGCGCCAGCAGAGAAAGAACAGGATCCTACGAGCAGTGCTTC.

The CDR3 is CASNRDSLENTEAFF. The CDR3 nucleotides are TGTGCCAGCAATCGGGACAGCCTTGAGAACACTGAAGCTTTCTTT. The V and J genes are TRBV2 and TRBJ1-1, with TRBD1 matching over 7 bases. The V gene's germline CDR1 is SNHLY and CDR2 FYNNEI. V lost 7 bases, J lost 1 base, and 9 bases stayed unmatched. The CDR3 loop spans 15 amino acids. The full variable domain, with the rest looked up from reference TRBV2 and TRBJ1-1, is EPEVTQTPSHQVTQMGQEVILRCVPISNHLYFYWYRQILGQKVEFLVSFYNNEISEKSEIFDDQFSVERPDGSNFTLKIRSTKLEDSAMYFCASNRDSLENTEAFFGQGTRLTVV.

V usage is TRBV7-2 and J usage is TRBJ2-2, with 10 nucleotides matching TRBD2. The J segment lost 6 bases and the V segment lost 5 bases, leaving 9 bases of the junction unmatched. The V gene's germline CDR1 is SGHTA and CDR2 FQGNSA. This CDR3 spans 16 amino acids. CDR3 nucleotides: TGTGCCAGCAGCACCCGCAGCGGGGGGGGCGCCGGGGAGCTGTTTTTT. As protein: CASSTRSGGGAGELFF.